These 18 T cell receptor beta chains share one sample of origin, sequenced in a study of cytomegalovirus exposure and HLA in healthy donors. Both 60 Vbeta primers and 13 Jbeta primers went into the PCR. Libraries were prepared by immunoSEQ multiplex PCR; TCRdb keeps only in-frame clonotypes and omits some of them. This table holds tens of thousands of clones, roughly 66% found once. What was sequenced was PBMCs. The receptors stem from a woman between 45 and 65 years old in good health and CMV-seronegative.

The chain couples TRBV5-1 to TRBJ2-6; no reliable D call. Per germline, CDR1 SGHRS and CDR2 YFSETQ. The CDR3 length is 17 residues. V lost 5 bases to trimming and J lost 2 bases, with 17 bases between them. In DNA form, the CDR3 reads TGCGCCAGCAGTCAAGCTTGGTCGGGTACTGGGGCCAACGTCCTGACTTTC. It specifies CASSQAWSGTGANVLTF.

The CDR3 here is CASSLQSTNEKLFF. CDR3 in DNA: TGTGCCAGCTCACTACAGTCAACTAATGAAAAACTGTTTTTT. This chain joins TRBV18 and TRBJ1-4; D ambiguous. V was trimmed by 4 bases and J by 0 bases, leaving 6 bases between them. Germline V gives CDR1 KGHSH, CDR2 LQKENI. The CDR3 length is 14 residues.

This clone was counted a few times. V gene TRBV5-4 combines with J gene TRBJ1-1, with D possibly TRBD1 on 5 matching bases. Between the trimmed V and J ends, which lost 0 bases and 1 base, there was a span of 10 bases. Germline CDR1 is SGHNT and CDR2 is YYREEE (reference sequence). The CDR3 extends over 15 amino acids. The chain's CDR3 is CASSLVRDGNTEAFF. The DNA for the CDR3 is TGTGCCAGCAGCTTGGTCAGGGATGGGAACACTGAAGCTTTCTTT.

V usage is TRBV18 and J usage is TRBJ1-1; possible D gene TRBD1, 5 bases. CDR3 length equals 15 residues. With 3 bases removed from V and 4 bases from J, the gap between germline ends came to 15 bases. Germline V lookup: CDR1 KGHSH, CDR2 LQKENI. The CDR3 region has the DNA TGTGCCAGCTCACCTAGCAGGGTTAAAGGCACTGAAGCTTTCTTT. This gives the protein CASSPSRVKGTEAFF. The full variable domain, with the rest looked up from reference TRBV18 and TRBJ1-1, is NAGVMQNPRHLVRRRGQEARLRCSPMKGHSHVYWYRQLPEEGLKFMVYLQKENIIDESGMPKERFSAEFPKEGPSILRIQQVVRGDSAAYFCASSPSRVKGTEAFFGQGTRLTVV.

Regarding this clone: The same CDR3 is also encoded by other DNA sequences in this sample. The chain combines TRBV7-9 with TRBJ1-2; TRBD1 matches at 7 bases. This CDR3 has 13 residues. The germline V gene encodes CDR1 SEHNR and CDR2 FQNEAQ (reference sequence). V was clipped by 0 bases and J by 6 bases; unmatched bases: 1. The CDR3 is CASSLAQGDGYTF. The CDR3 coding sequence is TGTGCCAGCAGCTTAGCGCAGGGGGATGGCTACACCTTC.

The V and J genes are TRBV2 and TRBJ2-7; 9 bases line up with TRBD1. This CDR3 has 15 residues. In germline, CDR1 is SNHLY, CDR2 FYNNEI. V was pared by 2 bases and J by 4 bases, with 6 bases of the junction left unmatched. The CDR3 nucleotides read TGTGCCAGCAGTGAATTGGGACAGGGTAGGTACGAGCAGTACTTC. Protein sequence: CASSELGQGRYEQYF.

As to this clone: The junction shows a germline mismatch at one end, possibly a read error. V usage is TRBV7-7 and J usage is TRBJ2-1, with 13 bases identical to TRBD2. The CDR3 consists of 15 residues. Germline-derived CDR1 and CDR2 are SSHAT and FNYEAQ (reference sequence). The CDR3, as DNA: TGTGCTAGCAGCTTGGGACTAGCGGGACTGGATGAGCAGTTCTTC. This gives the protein CASSLGLAGLDEQFF.

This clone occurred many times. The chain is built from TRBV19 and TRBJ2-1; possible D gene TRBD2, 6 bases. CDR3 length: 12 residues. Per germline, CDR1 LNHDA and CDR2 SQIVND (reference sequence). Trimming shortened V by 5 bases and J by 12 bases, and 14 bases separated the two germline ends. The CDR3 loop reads CASSVGLGTQFF. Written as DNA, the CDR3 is TGTGCCAGTAGTGTGGGACTCGGGACGCAGTTCTTC.

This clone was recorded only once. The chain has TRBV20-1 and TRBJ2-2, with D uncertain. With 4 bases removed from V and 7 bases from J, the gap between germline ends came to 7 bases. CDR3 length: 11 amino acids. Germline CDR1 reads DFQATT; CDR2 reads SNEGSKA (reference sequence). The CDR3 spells CSATGGGELFF. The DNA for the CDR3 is TGCAGTGCTACTGGCGGCGGGGAGCTGTTTTTT.

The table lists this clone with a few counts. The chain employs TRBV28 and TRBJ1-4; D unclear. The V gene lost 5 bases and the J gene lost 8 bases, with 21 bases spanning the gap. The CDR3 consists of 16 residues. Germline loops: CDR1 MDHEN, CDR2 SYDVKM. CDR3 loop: CASSPLGLEGGEKLFF. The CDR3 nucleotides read TGTGCCAGCAGTCCCCTCGGACTCGAAGGAGGAGAAAAACTGTTTTTT.

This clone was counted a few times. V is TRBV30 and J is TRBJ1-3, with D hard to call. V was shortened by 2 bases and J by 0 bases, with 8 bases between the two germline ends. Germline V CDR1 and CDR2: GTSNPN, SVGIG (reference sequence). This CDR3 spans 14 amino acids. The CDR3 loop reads CAWSRGLSGNTIYF. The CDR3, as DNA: TGTGCCTGGAGTCGGGGTCTCTCTGGAAACACCATATATTTT.

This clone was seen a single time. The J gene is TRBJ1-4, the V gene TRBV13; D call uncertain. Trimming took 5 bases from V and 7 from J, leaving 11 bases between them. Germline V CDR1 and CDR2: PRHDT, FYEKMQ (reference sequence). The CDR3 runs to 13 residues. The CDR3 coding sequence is TGTGCCAGCAGCCCCCCGTCAGGTGAAAAACTGTTTTTT. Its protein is CASSPPSGEKLFF.

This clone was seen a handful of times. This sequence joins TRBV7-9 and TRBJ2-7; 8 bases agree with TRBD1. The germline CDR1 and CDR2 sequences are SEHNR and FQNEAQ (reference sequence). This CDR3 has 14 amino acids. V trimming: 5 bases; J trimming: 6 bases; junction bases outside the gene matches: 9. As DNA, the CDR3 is TGTGCCAGCAGCCTAAGACGACAGGGGTTCGAGCAGTACTTC. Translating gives CASSLRRQGFEQYF.

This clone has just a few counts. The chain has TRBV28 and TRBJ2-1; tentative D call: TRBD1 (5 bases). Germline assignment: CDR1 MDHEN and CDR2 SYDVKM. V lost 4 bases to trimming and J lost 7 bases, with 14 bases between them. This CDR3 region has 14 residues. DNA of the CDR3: TGTGCCAGCAGTTATATCAGGGTAAGGAATGAGCAGTTCTTC. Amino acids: CASSYIRVRNEQFF.

The CDR3 reads CASSVLSRTANTGELFF. CDR3 nucleotides: TGTGCCAGCAGCGTCTTATCCAGGACAGCGAACACCGGGGAGCTGTTTTTT. The rearrangement uses TRBV9 and TRBJ2-2, with D possibly TRBD1 on 6 matching bases. Per germline, CDR1 SGDLS and CDR2 YYNGEE. The CDR3 is made up of 17 amino acids. The V end lost 2 bases, the J end lost 0 bases, and 14 bases lay between the germline ends.

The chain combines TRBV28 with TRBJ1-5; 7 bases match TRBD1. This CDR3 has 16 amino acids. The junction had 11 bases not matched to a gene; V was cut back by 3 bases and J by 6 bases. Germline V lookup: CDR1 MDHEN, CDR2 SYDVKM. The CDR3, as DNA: TGTGCCAGCAGTTTCCTACTAAGACAGGGCGGTCAGCCCCAGCATTTT. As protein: CASSFLLRQGGQPQHF. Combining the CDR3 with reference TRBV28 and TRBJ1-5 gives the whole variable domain DVKVTQSSRYLVKRTGEKVFLECVQDMDHENMFWYRQDPGLGLRLIYFSYDVKMKEKGDIPEGYSVSREKKERFSLILESASTNQTSMYLCASSFLLRQGGQPQHFGDGTRLSIL.

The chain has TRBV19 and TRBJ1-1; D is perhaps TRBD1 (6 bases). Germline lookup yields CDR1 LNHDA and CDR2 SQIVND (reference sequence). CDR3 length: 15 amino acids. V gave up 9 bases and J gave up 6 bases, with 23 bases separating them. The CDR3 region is CASNKPGGRASEAFF. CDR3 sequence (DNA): TGTGCCAGCAATAAACCTGGGGGCAGAGCTTCTGAAGCTTTCTTT. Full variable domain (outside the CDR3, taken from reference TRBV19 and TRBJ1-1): DGGITQSPKYLFRKEGQNVTLSCEQNLNHDAMYWYRQDPGQGLRLIYYSQIVNDFQKGDIAEGYSVSREKKESFPLTVTSAQKNPTAFYLCASNKPGGRASEAFFGQGTRLTVV.

The CDR3 nucleotides are TGTGCCAGCAGCTTTAACAGGGGTACTGAAGCTTTCTTT. Translation gives CASSFNRGTEAFF. The chain employs TRBV11-3 and TRBJ1-1; 7 nucleotides align to TRBD1. The ends lost 3 bases at V and 5 bases at J; junction bases unmatched: 3. The CDR3 has 13 residues. CDR1 and CDR2 from the germline V gene are SGHNT and YENEEA.